This TCR beta chain was identified in a study of blood T cell repertoires in COVID-19. Study at large: Acute and convalescent COVID-19 samples came from the United States, Italy and Spain. T cells, B-cell-depleted T cells, or PBMCs provided the cDNA or gDNA that served as material.

Authors' methods: From reference gene primer amplification, estimates of nucleated cell counts were derived. TCRdb's table, derived via immunoSEQ multiplex PCR, lists solely in-frame clones and lacks some. Clonal size and the V and J genes are those of that table, whereas D and trimming came from the DNA. The sample contains about 95,000 clones, roughly 80% of which appear only once. This CDR3 contains 16 residues. V shed 5 bases, J shed 7 bases, and the junction held 12 bases outside the gene matches. The germline gives CDR1 LNHDA, CDR2 SQIVND (reference sequence). Sequencing was done on a sample of peripheral blood. This sequence originates from a man of 80 years or more with active or convalescent COVID-19. This rearrangement joins TRBV19 to TRBJ2-1; 9 bases match TRBD1. The CDR3 sequence: CASSRAGTGFGNEQFF. The DNA of the CDR3 is TGTGCCAGTAGTCGTGCCGGGACAGGGTTCGGGAATGAGCAGTTCTTC. The full variable domain, its missing parts supplied by reference TRBV19 and TRBJ2-1, is DGGITQSPKYLFRKEGQNVTLSCEQNLNHDAMYWYRQDPGQGLRLIYYSQIVNDFQKGDIAEGYSVSREKKESFPLTVTSAQKNPTAFYLCASSRAGTGFGNEQFFGPGTRLTVL.